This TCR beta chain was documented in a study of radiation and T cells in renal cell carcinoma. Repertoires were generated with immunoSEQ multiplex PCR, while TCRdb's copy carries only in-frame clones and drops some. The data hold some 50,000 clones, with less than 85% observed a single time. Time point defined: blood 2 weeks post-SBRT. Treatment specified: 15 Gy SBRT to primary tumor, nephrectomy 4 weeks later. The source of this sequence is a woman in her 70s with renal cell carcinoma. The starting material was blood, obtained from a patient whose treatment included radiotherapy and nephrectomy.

The CDR3: CASKDGRLNTEAFF. CDR3 sequence (DNA): TGTGCCAGCAAAGACGGTAGGCTGAACACTGAAGCTTTCTTT. V is TRBV27 and J is TRBJ1-1; no firm D call. This CDR3 comprises 14 residues. Trimming shortened V by 7 bases and J by 0 bases, and 12 bases separated the two germline ends. Germline V gene sequence: CDR1 MNHEY, CDR2 SMNVEV (reference sequence).